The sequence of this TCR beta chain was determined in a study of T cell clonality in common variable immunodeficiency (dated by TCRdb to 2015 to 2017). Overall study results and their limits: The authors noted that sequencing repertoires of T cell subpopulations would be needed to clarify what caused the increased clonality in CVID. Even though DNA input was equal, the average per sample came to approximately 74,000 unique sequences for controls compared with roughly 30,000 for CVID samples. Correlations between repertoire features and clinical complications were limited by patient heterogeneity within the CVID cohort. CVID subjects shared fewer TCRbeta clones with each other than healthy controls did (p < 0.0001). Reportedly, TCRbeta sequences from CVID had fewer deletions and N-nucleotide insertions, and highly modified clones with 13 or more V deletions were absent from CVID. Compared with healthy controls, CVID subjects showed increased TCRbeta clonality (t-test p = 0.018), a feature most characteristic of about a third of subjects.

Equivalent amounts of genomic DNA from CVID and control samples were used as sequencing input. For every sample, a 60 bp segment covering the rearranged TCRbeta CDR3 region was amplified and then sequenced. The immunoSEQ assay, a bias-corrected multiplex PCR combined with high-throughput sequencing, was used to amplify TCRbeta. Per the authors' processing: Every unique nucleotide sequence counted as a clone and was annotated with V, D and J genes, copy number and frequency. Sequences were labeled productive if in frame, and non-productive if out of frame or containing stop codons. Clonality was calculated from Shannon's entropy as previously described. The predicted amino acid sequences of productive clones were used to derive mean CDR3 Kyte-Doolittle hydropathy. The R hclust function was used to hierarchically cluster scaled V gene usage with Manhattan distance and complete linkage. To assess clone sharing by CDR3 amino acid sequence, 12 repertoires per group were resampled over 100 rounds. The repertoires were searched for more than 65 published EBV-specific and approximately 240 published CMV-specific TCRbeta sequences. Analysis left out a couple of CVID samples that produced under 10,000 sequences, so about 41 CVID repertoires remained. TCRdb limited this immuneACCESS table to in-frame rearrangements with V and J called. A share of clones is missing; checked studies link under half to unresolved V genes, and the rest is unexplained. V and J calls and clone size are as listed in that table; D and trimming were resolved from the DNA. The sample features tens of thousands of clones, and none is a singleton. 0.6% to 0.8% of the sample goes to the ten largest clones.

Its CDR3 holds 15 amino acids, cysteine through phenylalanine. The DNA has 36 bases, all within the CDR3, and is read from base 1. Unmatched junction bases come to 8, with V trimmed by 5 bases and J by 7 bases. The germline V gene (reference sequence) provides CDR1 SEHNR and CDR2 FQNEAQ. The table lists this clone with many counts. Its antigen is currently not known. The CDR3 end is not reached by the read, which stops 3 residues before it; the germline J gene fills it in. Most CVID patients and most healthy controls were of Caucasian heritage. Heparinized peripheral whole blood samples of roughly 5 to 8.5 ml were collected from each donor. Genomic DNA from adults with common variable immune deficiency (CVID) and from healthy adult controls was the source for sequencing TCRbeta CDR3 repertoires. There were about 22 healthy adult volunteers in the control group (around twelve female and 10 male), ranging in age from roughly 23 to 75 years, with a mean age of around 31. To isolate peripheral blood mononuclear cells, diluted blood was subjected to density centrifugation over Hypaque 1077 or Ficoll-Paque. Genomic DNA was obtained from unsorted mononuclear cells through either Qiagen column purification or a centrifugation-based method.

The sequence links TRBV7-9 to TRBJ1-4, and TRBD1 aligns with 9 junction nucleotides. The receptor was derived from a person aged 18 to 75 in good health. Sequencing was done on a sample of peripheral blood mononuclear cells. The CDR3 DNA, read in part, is TGTGCCAGCAGCCATAACAGGGGGCGCTTTGAAAAA. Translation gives CASSHNRGRFEK. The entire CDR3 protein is CASSHNRGRFEKLFF. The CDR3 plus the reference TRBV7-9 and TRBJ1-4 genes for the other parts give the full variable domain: DTGVSQNPRHKITKRGQNVTFRCDPISEHNRLYWYRQTLGQGPEFLTYFQNEAQLEKSRLLSDRFSAERPKGSFSTLEIQRTEQGDSAMYLCASSHNRGRFEKLFFGSGTQLSVL.